This is a list of T cell receptor beta chains from one sample in a study of beta chain features in type 1 diabetes. The method was immunoSEQ multiplex PCR; TCRdb's version includes in-frame clones alone and lacks a portion of them. The sample yields under 400,000 clones, 11% to 15% seen once. Sequenced sample: central memory CD4+ T cells from blood. The origin of the receptors is a man in his thirties or forties in good health. Each CDR3 is given with its conserved first and last residue. A D gene is named only where the DNA matches it firmly. Some rows mark clone size as missing; the rest say once, few, many or name a class of expanded clone.

TRBD2	.	TRBV13	TRBJ2-3	15	TGTGCCAGCAGTGGTAGCGGGAGGGCCACAGATACGCAGTATTTT	CASSGSGRATDTQYF
.	.	TRBV27	TRBJ1-2	16	TGTGCCAGCAGTTTAATGGCAGGACGGCCGTACTATGGCTACACCTTC	CASSLMAGRPYYGYTF
.	many	TRBV5-1	TRBJ2-1	12	TGCGCCAGCAGCTTAAGTGGACATGAGCAGTTCTTC	CASSLSGHEQFF
.	few	TRBV7-9	TRBJ2-5	15	TGTGCCAGCAGCTTAGCGTCGTTTCGGGGAGAGACCCAGTACTTC	CASSLASFRGETQYF
.	.	TRBV10-3	TRBJ1-2	14	TGTGCCATCAAACATGATCGAAGGGGCGTCGGCTACACCTTC	CAIKHDRRGVGYTF
TRBD1	few	TRBV30	TRBJ2-2	13	TGTGCCTGGATAAGGACAGGGAACGGGGAGCTGTTTTTT	CAWIRTGNGELFF
.	few	TRBV7-2	TRBJ2-4	12	TGTGCCAGCAGCGTGGGAACAGACATTCAGTACTTC	CASSVGTDIQYF
.	.	TRBV7-3	TRBJ1-1	13	TGTGCCAGCAGCTTAACGTTAAGGACTGAAGCTTTCTTT	CASSLTLRTEAFF
.	many	TRBV11-1	TRBJ1-1	12	TGTGCCAGCAGCTTTAGGAACACTGAAGCTTTCTTT	CASSFRNTEAFF
.	.	TRBV4-1	TRBJ1-5	17	TGCGCCAGCAGCCAAGAGGGAGGAGTAGGGGGGCGCCAGCCCCAGCATTTT	CASSQEGGVGGRQPQHF
TRBD1	.	TRBV6-6	TRBJ2-6	16	TGTGCCAGCGGACTGAGGGACAGGGTTGTTGCCAACGTCCTGACTTTC	CASGLRDRVVANVLTF
.	.	TRBV15	TRBJ1-5	14	TGTGCCACCAGCAGTGCTGAGAGGCATCAGCCCCAGCATTTT	CATSSAERHQPQHF
TRBD1	.	TRBV28	TRBJ2-5	16	TGTGCCAGCAGTTCCTTCCCTCGGACAGGCCAAGAGACCCAGTACTTC	CASSSFPRTGQETQYF
.	.	TRBV4-3	TRBJ1-4	14	TGCGCCAGCAGCCAAGATAACGGAAATGAAAAACTGTTTTTT	CASSQDNGNEKLFF
TRBD2	many	TRBV5-1	TRBJ2-7	17	TGCGCCAGCAGCAATCTAGGTTGGACTAGCGGGGGACCGGAGCAGTACTTC	CASSNLGWTSGGPEQYF
.	few	TRBV7-9	TRBJ1-4	14	TGTGCCAGCAGCGGGGGCCCCGCGCATGAAAAACTGTTTTTT	CASSGGPAHEKLFF
.	few	TRBV6-6	TRBJ1-6	15	TGTGCCAGCAGTTACGAGGGGGACAATAATTCACCCCTCCACTTT	CASSYEGDNNSPLHF
.	few	TRBV7-6	TRBJ1-4	12	TGTGCCAGCAGCTTAGACGATGAAAAACTGTTTTTT	CASSLDDEKLFF
.	.	TRBV5-1	TRBJ1-4	14	TGCGCCAGCAGCTCGGGGGAAACTAATGAAAAACTGTTTTTT	CASSSGETNEKLFF
TRBD1	.	TRBV4-1	TRBJ1-2	15	TGCGCCAGCAGCCAATCTCCAGGGGGAACGAGTGGCTACACCTTC	CASSQSPGGTSGYTF
.	.	TRBV18	TRBJ1-4	13	TGTGCCAGCTCACCGGGCTTAAATGAAAAACTGTTTTTT	CASSPGLNEKLFF
TRBD1	few	TRBV19	TRBJ2-1	14	TGTGCCACCCGGACAGGGGGAAACTACAATGAGCAGTTCTTC	CATRTGGNYNEQFF
.	few	TRBV2	TRBJ2-2	14	TGTGCCAGCATGGACAATGGTTACACCGGGGAGCTGTTTTTT	CASMDNGYTGELFF
.	.	TRBV7-7	TRBJ2-3	13	TGTGCTAGCAGCGATTCTCCTCAGCGCACGCAGTATTTT	CASSDSPQRTQYF
TRBD1	few	TRBV4-2	TRBJ1-1	15	TGTGCCAGCAGCCGAGCCCCGGGACAGGGCACTGAAGCTTTCTTT	CASSRAPGQGTEAFF
.	.	TRBV15	TRBJ2-3	14	TGTGCCACCAGCAGAGATAGAGTGACAGATACGCAGTATTTT	CATSRDRVTDTQYF
TRBD2	few	TRBV7-2	TRBJ2-5	13	TGTGCCAGCAGCCTACAGCGGGGTGAGACCCAGTACTTC	CASSLQRGETQYF
.	.	TRBV12-5	TRBJ1-1	14	TGTGCTAGTGGCCTTCGCTCCGAAGGCACTGAAGCTTTCTTT	CASGLRSEGTEAFF
TRBD2	few	TRBV11-2	TRBJ2-1	15	TGTGCCAGCAACCTGGGACTAGCGGCATACAATGAGCAGTTCTTC	CASNLGLAAYNEQFF
.	few	TRBV6-6	TRBJ2-7	14	TGTGCCACCCTATCCCCTACCATCTCCTACGAGCAGTACTTC	CATLSPTISYEQYF
TRBD1	many	TRBV2	TRBJ2-3	12	TGTGCCGGGACAGGCTACACAGATACGCAGTATTTT	CAGTGYTDTQYF
TRBD2	few	TRBV28	TRBJ2-1	16	TGTGCCAGCAGTTTCCTCACTAGCGGGGCTAATGGTGAGCAGTTCTTC	CASSFLTSGANGEQFF
.	many	TRBV28	TRBJ2-3	13	TGTGCCAGCTACGGGGGAAGCACAGATACGCAGTATTTT	CASYGGSTDTQYF
TRBD1	few	TRBV11-2	TRBJ1-1	14	TGTGCCAGCAGCTTGGCAGGACAGGGAACTGAAGCTTTCTTT	CASSLAGQGTEAFF
TRBD1	.	TRBV6-1	TRBJ2-5	14	TGTGCCAGCAGCCGCAGGGGGCTTGGAGAGACCCAGTACTTC	CASSRRGLGETQYF
.	.	TRBV4-3	TRBJ2-3	15	TGCGCCAGCAGCCAAGATCTCCAGGGCGCAGATACGCAGTATTTT	CASSQDLQGADTQYF
.	.	TRBV11-3	TRBJ2-2	13	TGTGCCAGCAGCCCCGACGCTACCGGGGAGCTGTTTTTT	CASSPDATGELFF
TRBD1	.	TRBV10-3	TRBJ2-1	14	TGTGCCATCACTCCGGGACAGGGTATAGATGAGCAGTTCTTC	CAITPGQGIDEQFF
.	few	TRBV6-6	TRBJ2-1	12	TGTGCCAGCAAGGGGAGTTCCAATGAGCAGTTCTTC	CASKGSSNEQFF
TRBD2	.	TRBV7-9	TRBJ2-1	15	TGTGCCAGCAGACCAACTAGCGGGTTCTACAATGAGCAGTTCTTC	CASRPTSGFYNEQFF
TRBD1	few	TRBV6-5	TRBJ1-2	15	TGTGCCAGCAGTTACTCGGGGACAGGCAACTATGGCTACACCTTC	CASSYSGTGNYGYTF
.	few	TRBV28	TRBJ2-1	16	TGTGCCAGCTGGAAGATCACGACTGGGGTAAACAATGAGCAGTTCTTC	CASWKITTGVNNEQFF
TRBD1	.	TRBV27	TRBJ2-3	17	TGTGCCAGCAGTCCACCCACAGGGGGTACATCAATAGGTACGCAGTATTTT	CASSPPTGGTSIGTQYF
.	.	TRBV2	TRBJ2-1	13	TGTGCCAGCAAAGGGGGCTCCTACAATGAGCAGTTCTTC	CASKGGSYNEQFF
.	.	TRBV18	TRBJ2-5	14	TGTGCCAGCTCAGCAGGCCCCTTAGCGGAGACCCAGTACTTC	CASSAGPLAETQYF
.	few	TRBV18	TRBJ2-5	12	TGTGCCAGCTCACCCGGCCAAGAGACCCAGTACTTC	CASSPGQETQYF
.	.	TRBV7-2	TRBJ2-3	14	TGTGCCAGCAGCTGGACGGGGGCCACAGATACGCAGTATTTT	CASSWTGATDTQYF
.	.	TRBV20-1	TRBJ2-7	11	TGCAGTGTACGAACGGCCTACGAGCAGTACTTC	CSVRTAYEQYF
TRBD1	.	TRBV10-3	TRBJ1-5	15	TGTGCCATCAGTGCGACAGGGGATAGCAATCAGCCCCAGCATTTT	CAISATGDSNQPQHF
.	few	TRBV7-9	TRBJ2-7	15	TGTGCCAGCAGCTTAAAGGGGGGTGGCTGGGACGAGCAGTACTTC	CASSLKGGGWDEQYF